The rows below give T cell receptor beta chains drawn from one sample of a study of cytomegalovirus exposure and HLA in healthy donors. Method: immunoSEQ multiplex PCR; TCRdb's copy keeps in-frame clones and lacks some. The table shows more than 150,000 clones, with over 75% occurring only once. The specimen was PBMCs. All receptors come from a man in his fifties in good health and CMV-seronegative. The CDR3 runs from the conserved cysteine through the conserved F or W. A D gene is named only where the DNA matches it firmly. The size field is filled for only some rows; it gives once, few, many or a size class.

clone_size j_call v_call d_call cdr3_nt cdr3_aa
few TRBJ1-5 TRBV4-2 NA TGTGCCAGCAGCCAAGATTGGTATCGGGAAGTGAGCAATCAGCCCCAGCATTTT CASSQDWYREVSNQPQHF
NA TRBJ2-1 TRBV11-2 TRBD1 TGTGCCAGCAGCTTCCCCGGGACAGGGGGCAAGGGGGAGCAGTTCTTC CASSFPGTGGKGEQFF
NA TRBJ2-5 TRBV2 NA TGTGCCAGCAGTGAGGAGGTGGTTCGGGCCAAAGAGACCCAGTACTTC CASSEEVVRAKETQYF
few TRBJ2-1 TRBV7-3 TRBD2 TGTGCCAGCAGCTTGGCCCCGGTTAGCGGGGTCCCTCGGGAGCAGTTCTTC CASSLAPVSGVPREQFF
NA TRBJ2-2 TRBV9 TRBD1 TGTGCCAGCAGAGCACAGGGGCGCGGGGAGCTGTTTTTT CASRAQGRGELFF
NA TRBJ1-4 TRBV19 TRBD1 TGTGCCAGTAGTAGAATCCGGGACAGGGGCCGTAATGAAAAACTGTTTTTT CASSRIRDRGRNEKLFF
once TRBJ2-2 TRBV6-5 NA TGTGCCTGCAGTTACGAGGGTGGCACCGGGGAGCTGTTTTTT CACSYEGGTGELFF
few TRBJ1-1 TRBV25-1 NA TGTGCCAGCAGTGAAGAATCCCCGGGGACTGAAGCTTTCTTT CASSEESPGTEAFF
few TRBJ1-5 TRBV21-1 NA TGTGCCAGCAGCAAAGTGGGGGGGGCAGCCTATCAGCCCCAGCATTTT CASSKVGGAAYQPQHF
NA TRBJ2-3 TRBV7-2 NA TGTGCCAGCAGCTTGGGTGGGGGGGCCACAGATACGCAGTATTTT CASSLGGGATDTQYF
NA TRBJ1-1 TRBV7-9 TRBD1 TGTGCCAGCAGCTTACAGGGGGCGGCGAGGAACACTGAAGCTTTCTTT CASSLQGAARNTEAFF
NA TRBJ2-2 TRBV10-3 NA TGTGCCATCAGTGGACAGCCCGAAGGGCAGACCGGGGAGCTGTTTTTT CAISGQPEGQTGELFF
few TRBJ2-7 TRBV16 NA TGTGCCAGCAGCCAATCTACAGGCCCCTACGAGCAGTACTTC CASSQSTGPYEQYF
NA TRBJ1-1 TRBV7-8 NA TGTGCCAGCAGCAGAGAGAACACTGAAGCTTTCTTT CASSRENTEAFF
once TRBJ2-7 TRBV5-1 NA TGCGCCAGCAGCCTCGGGACACTTGGTAACTACGAGCAGTACTTC CASSLGTLGNYEQYF
NA TRBJ2-1 TRBV12-5 TRBD2 TGTGCTAGTGGTTTGACCTTAGCGGGAAGCTCCTACAATGAGCAGTTCTTC CASGLTLAGSSYNEQFF
NA TRBJ1-5 TRBV2 TRBD1 TGTGCCACCGGACTGACAGGGGGCAATCAGCCCCAGCATTTT CATGLTGGNQPQHF
NA TRBJ2-5 TRBV5-1 NA TGCGCCAGCTACAGGGAGGGGGAGACCCAGTACTTC CASYREGETQYF
NA TRBJ2-6 TRBV5-4 NA TGTGCCAGCAGCGCCGAGTACTCTGGGGCCAACGTCCTGACTTTC CASSAEYSGANVLTF
few TRBJ1-2 TRBV27 NA TGTGCCAGCAGTTTAGGCAGGGGAGATGGCTACACCTTC CASSLGRGDGYTF
NA TRBJ2-7 TRBV29-1 NA TGCAGCGCTCGATTGGGTAGGGACACGGACGTCTACGAGCAGTACTTC CSARLGRDTDVYEQYF
once TRBJ2-7 TRBV7-2 TRBD1 TGTGCCAGCAGCTCAACAGGGGTCGAGCAGTACTTC CASSSTGVEQYF
NA TRBJ2-2 TRBV5-1 TRBD1 TGCGCCAGCAGCTCTGGTACAGGGGTTAGCGGGGAGCTGTTTTTT CASSSGTGVSGELFF
NA TRBJ2-1 TRBV5-6 TRBD1 TGTGCCAGCAGCTTTAGGACAGGCGCGTACAATGAGCAGTTCTTC CASSFRTGAYNEQFF
NA TRBJ2-7 TRBV10-3 NA TGTGCCATCAACGGAGGACAGAACTCCTACGAGCAGTACTTC CAINGGQNSYEQYF
NA TRBJ2-1 TRBV19 TRBD1 TGTGCCACCTCAAAGCTGGGGACAGAAGACTACAATGAGCAGTTCTTC CATSKLGTEDYNEQFF
NA TRBJ2-3 TRBV4-1 NA TGCGCCAGCAGTCTAAACCCCGTCGGGACAGATACGCAGTATTTT CASSLNPVGTDTQYF
NA TRBJ1-2 TRBV27 NA TGTGCCAGCCCCTGGGCGGGGTTAGGCTTTGGCTATGGCTACACCTTC CASPWAGLGFGYGYTF